Sequencing of this T cell receptor beta chain was carried out in a study of T cells in Graves' hyperthyroidism and ophthalmopathy. Study results and caveats: In blood, most of the thyroid clonotypes expanded above 0.001 were also present.

Stability of Graves' hyperthyroidism was defined as absent ophthalmopathy progression within 18 months. The study excluded patients with uncontrolled infection, other autoimmune disease, pregnancy or lactation. Isolation of PBMCs was performed on around 9.8 ml fresh peripheral blood. This clonotype has only a few counts. The antigen remains undetermined. J gave up 4 bases and V 2 bases, and 9 bases lay outside the gene matches. CDR3 length equals 15 residues. Per germline, CDR1 SGHRS and CDR2 YFSETQ. Amplified TCR beta CDR3 regions came from RNA transcripts. Researchers ran a first-round RT-PCR on the TCR CDR3 using the HTBI primer set. TCRdb called the multiplex PCR reads again in MiXCR, with one record for every CDR3 protein. The sample lists around 200,000 distinct CDR3 sequences, 15% to 20% occurring once.

Sequencing was performed on blood. The clonotype was recovered from a man in his forties with Graves' hyperthyroidism. The rearrangement links TRBV5-1 to TRBJ2-7; TRBD1 aligns across 7 bases. The CDR3 DNA reads as TGCGCCAGCAGCTTTTCCCGGGACAGCAGTTACGAGCAGTACTTC. The encoded protein is CASSFSRDSSYEQYF. Together with reference TRBV5-1 and TRBJ2-7, the CDR3 gives the full variable domain: KAGVTQTPRYLIKTRGQQVTLSCSPISGHRSVSWYQQTPGQGLQFLFEYFSETQRNKGNFPGRFSGRQFSNSRSEMNVSTLELGDSALYLCASSFSRDSSYEQYFGPGTRLTVT.